This T cell receptor (beta chain) originates from a study of T-cell reconstitution after alpha-beta-depleted transplantation in children. This clonotype was seen many times. The antigen remains unidentified. It was with unique molecular identifiers that the TCRbeta library was prepared. Using its own MiXCR run on the PCR reads, TCRdb lists one record per CDR3 protein. Counted here are hundreds of thousands of distinct CDR3 sequences, roughly 13% occurring once; the ten biggest clones make up around 2.2%. V lost 4 bases, J lost 5 bases, and 12 bases lay in between. This CDR3 is built from 13 residues. The germline V gene encodes CDR1 SQVTM and CDR2 ANQGSEA. Study-wide findings and caveats: Several hundred rapidly expanded clones from non-depleted graft cells reportedly supplied alpha-beta T cells about two months post-transplant.

The receptor's source is a male patient under 18 who had a stem cell transplant for acute myeloid leukemia, so the T cells may come from the graft donor. The chain links TRBV29-1 to TRBJ1-5; no definite D call. The sample in question was PBMCs, mostly from graft donor cells, obtained 360 days after TCRalphabeta/CD19-depleted stem cell transplant. CDR3 residues: CSVVDGRDQPQHF. As DNA, the CDR3 is TGCAGCGTTGTGGACGGACGGGATCAGCCCCAGCATTTT. The entire variable domain, with the rest obtained from reference TRBV29-1 and TRBJ1-5, is as follows: SAVISQKPSRDICQRGTSLTIQCQVDSQVTMMFWYRQQPGQSLTLIATANQGSEATYESGFVIDKFPISRPNLTFSTLTVSNMSPEDSSIYLCSVVDGRDQPQHFGDGTRLSIL.